Listed below are T cell receptor beta chains from one sample, sequenced in a study of shared clonotypes between healthy human individuals. Sequencing used immunoSEQ multiplex PCR; TCRdb keeps in-frame clones, though not all of them. The profile shows 450,000 to 500,000 clones, about 78% of them singletons. The material sequenced was PBMCs. Source of these receptors: a woman in her thirties or forties in good health. Some clones in this sample may be carry-over from other donors' samples. Each CDR3 is given with its conserved first and last residue. The order of the fields is J gene, V gene, clone size, D gene, CDR3 protein, CDR3 DNA. A D gene is named only where the DNA matches it firmly. Size values are once, few and many counts, or a class for expanded clones, and some rows have none.

TRBJ2-2	TRBV4-3	-	-	CASSQDYSRPGELFF	TGCGCCAGCAGCCAAGATTATTCCAGACCCGGGGAGCTGTTTTTT
TRBJ2-1	TRBV7-9	-	-	CASSLAGFEGSNEQFF	TGTGCCAGCAGCTTAGCGGGGTTTGAGGGTTCCAATGAGCAGTTCTTC
TRBJ2-1	TRBV5-1	-	TRBD2	CASSSPSGRARNEQFF	TGCGCCAGCAGCTCGCCAAGCGGGAGGGCAAGGAATGAGCAGTTCTTC
TRBJ2-3	TRBV5-1	-	TRBD1	CASSLGTGADTQYF	TGCGCCAGCAGCTTGGGGACAGGAGCAGATACGCAGTATTTT
TRBJ2-7	TRBV6-1	-	-	CASSEGSRFYEQYF	TGTGCCAGCAGTGAAGGGTCCAGATTCTACGAGCAGTACTTC
TRBJ2-1	TRBV11-2	-	-	CASSLGASSYNEQFF	TGTGCCAGCAGCTTAGGGGCTAGCTCCTACAATGAGCAGTTCTTC
TRBJ1-3	TRBV6-6	-	-	CASSYSLGVAGNTIYF	TGTGCCAGCAGTTACTCGCTAGGGGTCGCTGGAAACACCATATATTTT
TRBJ1-1	TRBV11-2	-	TRBD1	CASSLVSQGAEASF	TGTGCCAGCAGCTTAGTCTCACAGGGGGCTGAAGCTTCCTTT
TRBJ2-7	TRBV28	-	-	CASRPWGGAGEQYF	TGTGCCAGCAGGCCTTGGGGGGGCGCGGGGGAGCAGTACTTC
TRBJ2-2	TRBV21-1	few	-	CASSSQARGGELFF	TGTGCCAGCAGCTCCCAGGCCCGGGGCGGGGAGCTGTTTTTT
TRBJ2-1	TRBV10-3	-	TRBD2	CAIRVAGGPNEQFF	TGTGCCATCAGAGTAGCGGGAGGGCCGAATGAGCAGTTCTTC
TRBJ1-1	TRBV18	few	-	CASSPSGLNTEAFF	TGTGCCAGCTCACCTTCAGGGCTGAACACTGAAGCTTTCTTT
TRBJ2-1	TRBV7-9	few	-	CASSPRGGSAYNEQFF	TGTGCCAGCAGCCCCCGTGGTGGGAGCGCCTACAATGAGCAGTTCTTC
TRBJ2-3	TRBV7-9	-	-	CASSSDGNTQYF	TGTGCCAGCAGCAGCGACGGAAATACGCAGTATTTT
TRBJ1-6	TRBV30	-	TRBD1	CAWNRGRSYNSPLHF	TGTGCCTGGAACAGGGGGCGCTCCTATAATTCACCCCTCCACTTT
TRBJ2-1	TRBV5-8	-	-	CASSLQPEQFF	TGTGCCAGCAGCTTACAGCCTGAGCAGTTCTTC
TRBJ1-1	TRBV7-3	-	-	CASSLRVGSEAFF	TGTGCCAGCAGCTTAAGGGTGGGGTCTGAAGCTTTCTTT
TRBJ1-1	TRBV9	few	-	CASSVSAGNTEAFF	TGTGCCAGCAGCGTAAGCGCAGGCAACACTGAAGCTTTCTTT
TRBJ2-1	TRBV6-4	-	TRBD2	CASSEAGTSDEQFF	TGTGCCAGCAGTGAAGCCGGGACTAGCGATGAGCAGTTCTTC
TRBJ2-7	TRBV5-4	-	-	CASSLAGDSYEQYF	TGTGCCAGCAGCTTGGCCGGAGACTCCTACGAGCAGTACTTC
TRBJ2-7	TRBV5-1	once	TRBD2	CASSVTSGTLEQYF	TGCGCCAGCAGCGTGACTAGCGGGACCCTCGAGCAGTACTTC
TRBJ2-1	TRBV7-2	-	TRBD2	CASRSKTSGSYNEQFF	TGTGCCAGCAGAAGTAAGACTAGCGGGTCCTACAATGAGCAGTTCTTC
TRBJ2-5	TRBV7-2	-	TRBD1	CASSLGQGAGAGDETQYF	TGTGCCAGCAGCCTTGGACAGGGGGCCGGTGCGGGGGATGAGACCCAGTACTTC
TRBJ2-7	TRBV11-1	-	-	CASSRGGLDPYEQYF	TGTGCCAGCAGCCGAGGGGGGCTAGATCCGTACGAGCAGTACTTC